The clone carrying this TCR beta chain was seen only a few times. The antigen remains unidentified. A J-beta primer mix and a sample-barcoded 5' primer were used in a second PCR of about 7 to 12 cycles. Each CDR3 protein is one row after TCRdb ran MiXCR on the 5' RACE reads. The sample has roughly 700,000 distinct CDR3 sequences, approximately 25% seen once. This record comes from a study of blood T cells in healthy people across ages. Overall study: With template switching, about one barcoded beta molecule was captured per two T cells.

Each individual donor underwent a draw of ten milliliters of peripheral blood. Study-level points and caveats: As age increased, TCR beta diversity per million T cells fell in a roughly linear fashion.

In addition, the sample was reused for a study of T cells of mothers and their children.

Source material: blood. The TCR was taken from a boy between 5 and 17 years old in good health.

The DNA of the CDR3 is TGCAGTGCTAGAGGACCCGGGACAGGGTACGAGCAGTACTTC. This codes for CSARGPGTGYEQYF. The chain carries TRBV20-1 and TRBJ2-7, with 9 bases that match TRBD1. The V gene's germline CDR1 is DFQATT and CDR2 SNEGSKA (reference sequence). The CDR3 runs to 14 residues. V lost 1 base, J lost 4 bases, and 5 bases stayed unmatched.